These 23 T cell receptor beta chains came from one sample sequenced in a study of cytomegalovirus exposure and HLA in healthy donors. It was with 60 Vbeta and 13 Jbeta primers that the PCR ran. Using immunoSEQ multiplex PCR, the repertoire was profiled, and TCRdb retains in-frame clones only, with some absent. The sample lists 55,000 or so clones, approximately 80% seen once, with approximately 2.8% in the top ten. Sample: PBMCs. The source of these receptors is a man in his fifties or sixties in good health and CMV-seronegative.

V usage is TRBV5-4 and J usage is TRBJ2-5; TRBD1 aligns across 7 bases. Unmatched junction bases numbered 4, after V lost 4 bases and J lost 1 base. Germline CDR1 is SGHNT and CDR2 is YYREEE (reference sequence). The CDR3 consists of 14 residues. The CDR3 nucleotides are TGTGCCAGCAGCCTAACAGGGGCCCAAGAGACCCAGTACTTC. This gives the protein CASSLTGAQETQYF. Looking up the rest from reference TRBV5-4 and TRBJ2-5 gives the full variable domain: ETGVTQSPTHLIKTRGQQVTLRCSSQSGHNTVSWYQQALGQGPQFIFQYYREEENGRGNFPPRFSGLQFPNYSSELNVNALELDDSALYLCASSLTGAQETQYFGPGTRLLVL.

The chain recombines TRBV2 with TRBJ2-2; D is perhaps TRBD1 (6 bases). Trimming removed 4 bases at V and 6 bases at J, with 15 bases between. The CDR3 runs 15 residues. Germline V gene data show CDR1 as SNHLY and CDR2 as FYNNEI. CDR3: CASSGSGVSAGELFF. CDR3 in DNA: TGTGCCAGCAGTGGCTCAGGGGTATCCGCCGGGGAGCTGTTTTTT. Full variable domain (outside the CDR3, taken from reference TRBV2 and TRBJ2-2): EPEVTQTPSHQVTQMGQEVILRCVPISNHLYFYWYRQILGQKVEFLVSFYNNEISEKSEIFDDQFSVERPDGSNFTLKIRSTKLEDSAMYFCASSGSGVSAGELFFGEGSRLTVL.

This chain joins TRBV27 and TRBJ1-5; D unresolved. The CDR3 loop spans 15 amino acids. The V and J ends lost 3 bases and 0 bases respectively, with 9 bases between them. The germline V gene has CDR1 MNHEY and CDR2 SMNVEV (reference sequence). CDR3 protein: CASSFSGNSNQPQHF. The CDR3 DNA sequence: TGTGCCAGCAGTTTTTCGGGGAATAGCAATCAGCCCCAGCATTTT.

The CDR3 loop is CATSRLQGADYGYTF. In DNA form, the CDR3 reads TGTGCCACCAGCAGGCTACAGGGGGCGGATTATGGCTACACCTTC. The rearrangement links TRBV15 to TRBJ1-2; 9 nucleotides agree with TRBD1. The germline gives CDR1 LNHNV, CDR2 YYDKDF (reference sequence). J gave up 5 bases and V 3 bases, and 7 bases lay outside the gene matches. The CDR3 length is 15 residues.

The rearrangement uses TRBV5-1 and TRBJ1-4; the D is unclear. Per the germline V gene, CDR1 is SGHRS and CDR2 is YFSETQ. The CDR3 consists of 15 residues. The V and J ends lost 0 bases and 3 bases respectively, with 9 bases between them. Here the CDR3 reads CASSLGSGANEKLFF. The CDR3 region has the DNA TGCGCCAGCAGCTTGGGGTCAGGCGCTAATGAAAAACTGTTTTTT.

This clone came up once. The chain joins TRBV4-1 to TRBJ1-3; TRBD1 agrees at 8 bases. After removal of 2 bases from V and 8 bases from J, the junction contained 8 bases not matched to a gene. The length of the CDR3 is 15 residues. Germline assignment: CDR1 MGHRA and CDR2 YSYEKL. The CDR3 protein is CASSQPDRAVDTIYF. The CDR3 DNA is TGCGCCAGCAGCCAACCGGACAGGGCCGTAGACACCATATATTTT.

The chain carries TRBV30 and TRBJ1-1; D is perhaps TRBD1 (6 bases). Germline assignment: CDR1 GTSNPN and CDR2 SVGIG (reference sequence). Trimming cost V 3 bases and J 5 bases, with 7 bases left between them. The CDR3 contains 11 residues. CDR3 in DNA: TGTGCCTGGAGACAGGGAACTGAAGCTTTCTTT. It translates to CAWRQGTEAFF.

The V call is TRBV4-1, the J call TRBJ1-1, with TRBD1 as a possible D gene (6 bases). The CDR3 extends over 14 amino acids. Trimming took off 5 bases at V and 0 bases at J, with 10 bases between the two ends. The germline gives CDR1 MGHRA, CDR2 YSYEKL. The CDR3 sequence is CASSSRTVNTEAFF. The CDR3 bases are TGCGCCAGCAGCTCCCGGACAGTGAACACTGAAGCTTTCTTT.

The chain recombines TRBV5-5 with TRBJ1-4; D might be TRBD1 (6 bases). V lost 3 bases and J lost 5, with 20 bases in between. This CDR3 has 17 residues. CDR1 is SGHKS, CDR2 YYEKEE, per germline (reference sequence). The CDR3 nucleotides read TGTGCCAGCAGCTCGCAGCGGGGGGCAGTTCGAAATGAAAAACTGTTTTTT. This encodes CASSSQRGAVRNEKLFF.

Only one count was recorded for this clone. The gene calls are TRBV9 and TRBJ1-2; D remains ambiguous. Germline lookup yields CDR1 SGDLS and CDR2 YYNGEE. This CDR3 is built from 14 residues. Trimming left V 1 base short and J 5 bases short, with 12 bases between. CDR3 region: CASSVTDTSYGYTF. The CDR3 region has the DNA TGTGCCAGCAGCGTAACTGACACCAGTTATGGCTACACCTTC.

V is TRBV27 and J is TRBJ2-3, with 11 bases identical to TRBD1. The CDR3 consists of 15 residues. Per germline, CDR1 MNHEY and CDR2 SMNVEV (reference sequence). With V trimmed by 10 bases and J by 1 base, 7 bases remained unmatched. The chain's CDR3 is CATLWTGGRTDTQYF. Here the CDR3 DNA reads TGTGCCACCTTGTGGACAGGGGGCCGCACAGATACGCAGTATTTT.

In regard to this clone: The conserved final phenylalanine or tryptophan is absent from the CDR3, which likely points to a read error. The rearrangement uses TRBV28 and TRBJ1-6; the match to TRBD1 covers 9 bases. After removal of 7 bases from V and 9 bases from J, the junction contained 4 bases not matched to a gene. CDR3 length equals 13 residues. In germline, CDR1 is MDHEN, CDR2 SYDVKM. The CDR3 protein is CASTQTGGSPLHV. In DNA, the CDR3 is TGTGCCAGCACCCAGACAGGGGGTTCACCCCTCCACGTT.

This clone is a singleton in its sample. J is TRBJ1-1 and V is TRBV7-6; D ambiguous. With 2 bases removed from V and 0 bases from J, the gap between germline ends came to 13 bases. Looked up from germline, CDR1 is SGHVS and CDR2 is FNYEAQ. CDR3 size: 16 residues. CDR3 coding DNA: TGTGCCAGCAGCTTATCCCCCTCAGTTGTGAACACTGAAGCTTTCTTT. Protein sequence: CASSLSPSVVNTEAFF.

The V and J genes are TRBV2 and TRBJ2-3, with D possibly matching TRBD2 (6 bases). This CDR3 has 14 residues. The germline gives CDR1 SNHLY, CDR2 FYNNEI. The ends were cut back, 4 bases at V and 3 bases at J, with 11 bases in the middle. The CDR3 nucleotides read TGTGCCAGCAGTGCCGGGGGAGTAACAGATACGCAGTATTTT. This codes for CASSAGGVTDTQYF.

V is TRBV23-1 and J is TRBJ2-5; no reliable D call. Being an ORF, TRBV23-1 has a function that is uncertain. The CDR3 extends over 16 amino acids. Trimming stripped 0 bases from V and 2 bases from J, with 13 bases between. CDR3 coding DNA: TGCGCCAGCAGTCAATCGAGGCCTGCAGAACAAGAGACCCAGTACTTC. It is translated as CASSQSRPAEQETQYF.

The chain is built from TRBV18 and TRBJ2-7; 11 positions match TRBD1. This CDR3 is built from 15 residues. Germline V lookup: CDR1 KGHSH, CDR2 LQKENI. After removal of 6 bases from V and 4 bases from J, the junction contained 8 bases not matched to a gene. The CDR3 loop reads CASSNTGTGGYEQYF. The CDR3 bases are TGTGCCAGCTCTAACACCGGGACAGGGGGTTACGAGCAGTACTTC.

The rearrangement uses TRBV5-1 and TRBJ2-5, with 9 bases identical to TRBD2. V lost 4 bases and J lost 4; bases outside the gene matches: 5. In germline, CDR1 is SGHRS, CDR2 YFSETQ. The CDR3 covers 14 residues. The CDR3 loop is CASSRAGGGETQYF. CDR3 sequence (DNA): TGCGCCAGCAGCCGAGCGGGGGGAGGAGAGACCCAGTACTTC.

Concerning this clone itself: No DNA is shown, since the ends of the CDR3 on it are uncertain; the CDR3 is the one TCRdb lists. Other DNA variants within this sample encode the same CDR3. The rearrangement uses TRBV6-5 and TRBJ2-7; TRBD2 reflects the table's D call only, with no check against the DNA. Including both end residues, the CDR3 is 14 amino acids long. Per germline, CDR1 MNHEY and CDR2 SVGAGI. The CDR3 reads CASSSSGGRYEQYF.

The chain couples TRBV7-6 to TRBJ1-1, with D maybe TRBD1 (5 bases). Deletions cut 2 bases from V and 4 bases from J, with 8 bases between. The CDR3 runs 13 residues. Germline V lookup: CDR1 SGHVS, CDR2 FNYEAQ. The CDR3 DNA reads as TGTGCCAGCAGCTTACGGGGGACCACTGAAGCTTTCTTT. Amino acid sequence: CASSLRGTTEAFF. The full variable domain, its missing parts supplied by reference TRBV7-6 and TRBJ1-1, is GAGVSQSPRYKVTKRGQDVALRCDPISGHVSLYWYRQALGQGPEFLTYFNYEAQQDKSGLPNDRFSAERPEGSISTLTIQRTEQRDSAMYRCASSLRGTTEAFFGQGTRLTVV.

The sample holds a few counts of this clone. The chain is built from TRBV4-1 and TRBJ2-1; 7 nucleotides agree with TRBD2. Germline CDR1 reads MGHRA; CDR2 reads YSYEKL. This CDR3 region has 18 residues. Trimming cost V 3 bases and J 0 bases; bases outside gene matches: 11. The CDR3: CASSQIQSRGNSYNEQFF. The DNA of the CDR3 is TGCGCCAGCAGCCAGATCCAATCGCGGGGGAACTCCTACAATGAGCAGTTCTTC.

CDR3 sequence (DNA): TGTGCCAGCAGCCAGCGGACAGGGCGCGCTGAAGCTTTCTTT. Encoded protein: CASSQRTGRAEAFF. The chain is built from TRBV13 and TRBJ1-1, with TRBD1 identical over 8 bases. Germline values: CDR1 PRHDT, CDR2 FYEKMQ (reference sequence). V gave up 5 bases and J gave up 6 bases; unmatched junction bases: 8. The CDR3 contains 14 residues. The variable domain in full, completed from reference TRBV13 and TRBJ1-1, reads AAGVIQSPRHLIKEKRETATLKCYPIPRHDTVYWYQQGPGQDPQFLISFYEKMQSDKGSIPDRFSAQQFSDYHSELNMSSLELGDSALYFCASSQRTGRAEAFFGQGTRLTVV.

This chain connects TRBV5-1 to TRBJ1-3; D might be TRBD1 (5 bases). This CDR3 is built from 16 residues. V lost 2 bases and J 1 base, leaving 13 bases between the germline ends. Per the germline V gene, CDR1 is SGHRS and CDR2 is YFSETQ. The CDR3 region is CASSFTAGNSGNTIYF. The CDR3, as DNA: TGCGCCAGCAGCTTCACGGCAGGGAATTCTGGAAACACCATATATTTT.

The chain has TRBV6-1 and TRBJ2-1, with 8 bases lining up with TRBD2. J gave up 9 bases and V 0 bases, and 7 bases lay outside the gene matches. The CDR3 contains 15 residues. Per the germline V gene, CDR1 is MNHNS and CDR2 is SASEGT. DNA of the CDR3: TGTGCCAGCAGTGAAGCCCGGGGGGGCCAGAGTGAGCAGTTCTTC. This sequence encodes CASSEARGGQSEQFF.